These 19 T cell receptor beta chains share one sample of origin, sequenced in a study of cytomegalovirus exposure and HLA in healthy donors. 60 Vbeta and 13 Jbeta primers were used in PCR. Measured with immunoSEQ multiplex PCR; TCRdb has only the in-frame clones, and not every one. The sample consists of about 130,000 clones, about four fifths of them appearing once. Sequenced input: PBMCs. Receptors were obtained from a young man in good health and CMV-seronegative.

This clone was seen once. The J gene is TRBJ1-5, the V gene TRBV7-2; no clear D gene. V was clipped by 1 base and J by 0 bases, with 7 bases between them. Germline assignment: CDR1 SGHTA and CDR2 FQGNSA. There are 15 residues in the CDR3. In nucleotides, the CDR3 is TGTGCCAGCAGCTTAGGAGCAGGTAGCAATCAGCCCCAGCATTTT. Its translation is CASSLGAGSNQPQHF.

At least ten counts were recorded for this clone. This chain uses TRBV4-2 with TRBJ2-1; possibly TRBD2 for D (6 bases). The CDR3 consists of 14 residues. Per the germline V gene, CDR1 is LGHNA and CDR2 is YNFKEQ. V dropped 1 base and J dropped 9 bases, with 13 bases sitting between them. The CDR3: CASSQGLERTEQFF. DNA for the CDR3: TGTGCCAGCAGCCAAGGACTAGAGCGAACTGAGCAGTTCTTC.

V is TRBV28 and J is TRBJ2-7, with 8 bases aligning to TRBD1. Looked up from germline, CDR1 is MDHEN and CDR2 is SYDVKM. V lost 5 bases, J lost 5 bases, and 8 bases stayed unmatched. This CDR3 spans 14 amino acids. CDR3 in amino acids: CASSDQGAVDEQYF. The CDR3 DNA follows: TGTGCCAGCAGTGATCAGGGGGCGGTCGACGAGCAGTACTTC.

The genes are TRBV2 and TRBJ2-7; D call uncertain. This CDR3 has 12 amino acids. V lost 2 bases and J lost 9, with 11 bases in between. CDR1 and CDR2 (germline): SNHLY, FYNNEI. The CDR3 loop is CASSENPPGQYF. In DNA form, the CDR3 reads TGTGCCAGCAGTGAAAACCCCCCGGGGCAGTACTTC.

V is TRBV2 and J is TRBJ2-5; D is uncertain. This CDR3 is 11 amino acids long. Between the trimmed V and J ends, which lost 4 bases and 3 bases, there was a span of 3 bases. CDR1 and CDR2 (germline): SNHLY, FYNNEI. CDR3 loop: CASSVKETQYF. As DNA, the CDR3 is TGTGCCAGCAGTGTAAAAGAGACCCAGTACTTC.

This rearrangement joins TRBV5-1 to TRBJ2-7; 8 nucleotides agree with TRBD1. Trimming took 4 bases from V and 2 from J; bases not matched to a gene: 5. CDR1 and CDR2 (germline): SGHRS, YFSETQ. This CDR3 is built from 14 residues. CDR3 protein: CASSVTGEPYEQYF. The CDR3 region has the DNA TGCGCCAGCAGCGTGACAGGGGAACCCTACGAGCAGTACTTC.

This clone appeared a few times. J is TRBJ1-2 and V is TRBV18; 8 nucleotides match TRBD1. The V segment lost 3 bases and the J segment 3 bases; nucleotides outside the gene matches: 9. CDR3 length: 16 amino acids. Germline assignment: CDR1 KGHSH and CDR2 LQKENI. The CDR3 loop reads CASSPDFGQGDYGYTF. The CDR3, as DNA: TGTGCCAGCTCACCCGACTTCGGACAGGGTGACTATGGCTACACCTTC.

Only one count was recorded for this clone. The chain links TRBV6-1 to TRBJ2-7, with 7 bases that match TRBD2. V was clipped by 0 bases and J by 2 bases; unmatched bases: 10. This CDR3 contains 17 residues. CDR1 and CDR2 (germline): MNHNS, SASEGT. The chain's CDR3 is CASSEAFSGLAAYEQYF. CDR3 bases: TGTGCCAGCAGTGAAGCGTTTTCGGGGCTAGCGGCCTACGAGCAGTACTTC.

The rearrangement links TRBV9 to TRBJ1-2; possibly TRBD1 for D (6 bases). This CDR3 region has 13 residues. Trimming removed 4 bases from V and 7 bases from J, with 14 bases in between. Germline loops: CDR1 SGDLS, CDR2 YYNGEE. CDR3 nucleotides: TGTGCCAGCAGCACCGGGACAACTGTTGGCTACACCTTC. Translation gives CASSTGTTVGYTF.

The genes are TRBV15 and TRBJ1-2; D is possibly TRBD1 (5 bases). V dropped 0 bases and J dropped 2 bases, with 10 bases sitting between them. Germline lookup yields CDR1 LNHNV and CDR2 YYDKDF (reference sequence). This CDR3 is built from 15 residues. CDR3 DNA sequence: TGTGCCACCAGCAGAGATCGTGCAGGGAACTATGGCTACACCTTC. Its protein is CATSRDRAGNYGYTF.

The chain has TRBV27 and TRBJ1-5, with D maybe TRBD1 (5 bases). In germline, CDR1 is MNHEY, CDR2 SMNVEV (reference sequence). The CDR3 runs to 16 residues. V was shortened by 7 bases and J by 1 base, with 17 bases between the two germline ends. CDR3 in DNA: TGTGCCAGCACCACCAGGGCAGGGATCAGCAATCAGCCCCAGCATTTT. Translation gives CASTTRAGISNQPQHF.

This rearrangement joins TRBV4-3 to TRBJ1-6, with D possibly TRBD1 on 6 matching bases. CDR1 LGHNA and CDR2 YSLEER come from the germline V gene. The CDR3 covers 13 residues. The V gene lost 4 bases and the J gene lost 7 bases, with 8 bases spanning the gap. CDR3 residues: CASSRRGNSPLHF. CDR3 bases: TGCGCCAGCAGCCGCAGGGGAAATTCACCCCTCCACTTT.

The chain couples TRBV30 to TRBJ2-2; D gene unclear. V was cut by 2 bases and J by 9 bases, with 7 bases left in between. Germline CDR1 GTSNPN, CDR2 SVGIG (reference sequence). The CDR3 sequence is 11 residues long. DNA of the CDR3: TGTGCCTGGAGTCCGACTCGGGAGCTGTTTTTT. Its protein is CAWSPTRELFF.

The chain recombines TRBV7-2 with TRBJ1-1, with TRBD1 matching over 7 bases. J lost 4 bases, V lost 5 bases, and 7 bases had no gene match. Germline CDR1 is SGHTA and CDR2 is FQGNSA. The CDR3 runs 14 residues. CDR3 coding DNA: TGTGCCAGCAGCGCCCATCGACAGGGCACTGAAGCTTTCTTT. Protein sequence: CASSAHRQGTEAFF.

This sequence joins TRBV18 and TRBJ1-4; 9 nucleotides match TRBD1. The ends lost 3 bases at V and 8 bases at J; junction bases unmatched: 10. This CDR3 has 16 residues. Germline values: CDR1 KGHSH, CDR2 LQKENI. The CDR3 loop reads CASSPIQTGGTEKLFF. CDR3 coding DNA: TGTGCCAGCTCACCGATACAAACAGGGGGCACAGAAAAACTGTTTTTT. The full variable domain, completed using reference TRBV18 and TRBJ1-4, is NAGVMQNPRHLVRRRGQEARLRCSPMKGHSHVYWYRQLPEEGLKFMVYLQKENIIDESGMPKERFSAEFPKEGPSILRIQQVVRGDSAAYFCASSPIQTGGTEKLFFGSGTQLSVL.

DNA of the CDR3: TGTGCCAGCAGCTTAGATCTGGGCACTTGGACCCAGTACTTC. Translating gives CASSLDLGTWTQYF. The chain employs TRBV11-2 and TRBJ2-5; D not certain. Germline values: CDR1 SGHAT, CDR2 FQNNGV. This CDR3 is built from 14 residues. V lost 0 bases, J lost 7 bases, and 12 bases lay in between.

The V gene is TRBV6-5, the J gene TRBJ1-2; D unclear. CDR3 size: 15 residues. The germline V and J ends were trimmed by 8 bases and 5 bases, with 21 bases remaining between them. CDR1 is MNHEY, CDR2 SVGAGI, per germline. CDR3 DNA sequence: TGTGCCAGCGGAAGGGTGGCCGGGAGTTGGTATGGCTACACCTTC. Translating it yields CASGRVAGSWYGYTF.

By its share, this clone is medium-sized (0.01 to 0.1%). The J gene is TRBJ2-3, the V gene TRBV6-5; 7 nucleotides match TRBD2. The CDR3 sequence is 15 residues long. J lost 1 base, V lost 5 bases, and 6 bases had no gene match. The germline V gene has CDR1 MNHEY and CDR2 SVGAGI. CDR3 bases: TGTGCCAGCAGTCCTCGGGCGGGGGGCACAGATACGCAGTATTTT. Amino acids: CASSPRAGGTDTQYF.

The J gene is TRBJ2-5, the V gene TRBV7-6; D gene ambiguous. The V gene's germline CDR1 is SGHVS and CDR2 FNYEAQ. Deletions cut 0 bases from V and 2 bases from J, with 4 bases between. This CDR3 has 13 residues. The CDR3 nucleotides read TGTGCCAGCAGCTTAGCGCGTCAAGAGACCCAGTACTTC. Translation: CASSLARQETQYF.